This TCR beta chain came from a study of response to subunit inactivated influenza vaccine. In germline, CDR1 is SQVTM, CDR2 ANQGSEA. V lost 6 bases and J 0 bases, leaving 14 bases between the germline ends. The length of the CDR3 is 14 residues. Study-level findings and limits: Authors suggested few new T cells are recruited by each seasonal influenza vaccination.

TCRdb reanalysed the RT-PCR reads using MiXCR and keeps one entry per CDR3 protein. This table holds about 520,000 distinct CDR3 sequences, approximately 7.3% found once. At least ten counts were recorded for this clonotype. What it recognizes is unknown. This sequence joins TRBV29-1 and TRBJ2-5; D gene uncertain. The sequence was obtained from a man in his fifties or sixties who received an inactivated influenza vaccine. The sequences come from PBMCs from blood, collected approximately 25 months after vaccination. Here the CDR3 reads CSVTPVQHQETQYF. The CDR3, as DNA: TGCAGCGTCACCCCCGTCCAGCACCAAGAGACCCAGTACTTC.